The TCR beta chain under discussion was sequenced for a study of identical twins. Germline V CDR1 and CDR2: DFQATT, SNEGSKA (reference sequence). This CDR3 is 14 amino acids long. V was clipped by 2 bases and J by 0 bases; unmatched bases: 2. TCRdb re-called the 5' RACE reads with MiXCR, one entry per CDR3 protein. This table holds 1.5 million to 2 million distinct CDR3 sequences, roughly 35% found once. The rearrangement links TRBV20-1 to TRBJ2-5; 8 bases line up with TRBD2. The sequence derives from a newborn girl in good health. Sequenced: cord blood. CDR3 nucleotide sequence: TGCAGTGCTAGACCGGGAGGGTACCAAGAGACCCAGTACTTC. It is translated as CSARPGGYQETQYF.